Sequencing of this T cell receptor beta chain was carried out in a study of cytomegalovirus exposure and HLA in healthy donors. Points from the study as a whole: In the roughly 120 validation repertoires, a later analysis found that first-cohort TCR clusters tended to co-occur. The authors enumerated 150 to 200 TCR beta chains as linked to cytomegalovirus.

The CDR3 runs 13 residues. Trimming left V 0 bases short and J 7 bases short, with 6 bases between. Germline CDR1 is SEHNR and CDR2 is FQNEAQ (reference sequence). Turning to this clone: Its antigen is still unknown.

Some clones are missing from TCRdb's copy, which holds only in-frame ones; the method was immunoSEQ multiplex PCR. The data contain tens of thousands of clones, 91% of them singletons. Sequenced input: PBMCs. The TCR was taken from a man between 18 and 29 years old in good health and CMV-seronegative. This chain links TRBV7-9 with TRBJ2-2; TRBD2 is a possible D gene (5 bases). CDR3 in DNA: TGTGCCAGCAGCTTAGCTGGGAGCGGGGAGCTGTTTTTT. This sequence encodes CASSLAGSGELFF.